These 15 T cell receptor beta chains were sequenced from one sample in a study of OX40 agonist ivuxolimab in advanced cancers. Assay: immunoSEQ multiplex PCR; the TCRdb copy retains only in-frame clones and omits some. The data contain about 80,000 clones, 90% of them singletons. Sequencing used CD4+ or CD8+ T cells sorted from blood, obtained in a trial of the OX40 agonist ivuxolimab. The source of these receptors is an adult with an advanced solid tumor such as melanoma, head and neck, liver or kidney cancer.

This clone has a single count. V is TRBV6-5 and J is TRBJ2-7; D is perhaps TRBD1 or TRBD2 (5 bases each). The germline V gene encodes CDR1 MNHEY and CDR2 SVGAGI. Trimming stripped 1 base from V and 2 bases from J, with 9 bases between. The length of the CDR3 is 14 residues. In DNA form, the CDR3 reads TGTGCCAGCAGTTACTTGGGACCTGCCTACGAGCAGTACTTC. Encoded protein: CASSYLGPAYEQYF.

The genes are TRBV28 and TRBJ1-5; no reliable D call. Germline loops: CDR1 MDHEN, CDR2 SYDVKM. The CDR3 runs 15 residues. The ends were cut back, 6 bases at V and 4 bases at J, with 16 bases in the middle. The CDR3 DNA reads as TGTGCCAGCAGGTCCCGACAATTAAGGAATCAGCCCCAGCATTTT. As protein: CASRSRQLRNQPQHF. The whole variable domain, filled in from reference TRBV28 and TRBJ1-5, reads DVKVTQSSRYLVKRTGEKVFLECVQDMDHENMFWYRQDPGLGLRLIYFSYDVKMKEKGDIPEGYSVSREKKERFSLILESASTNQTSMYLCASRSRQLRNQPQHFGDGTRLSIL.

The chain is built from TRBV6-5 and TRBJ1-6, with TRBD1 as a possible D gene (6 bases). The CDR3 is 12 amino acids. Germline V gene sequence: CDR1 MNHEY, CDR2 SVGAGI. Deletions cut 4 bases from V and 13 bases from J, with 11 bases between. The chain's CDR3 is CASSSRDIPLHF. CDR3 DNA sequence: TGTGCCAGCAGTTCCCGGGACATTCCCCTCCACTTT.

V is TRBV28 and J is TRBJ1-4, with a tentative D call TRBD1 (6 bases). V lost 5 bases to trimming and J lost 6 bases, with 13 bases between them. The CDR3 totals 14 residues. CDR1 MDHEN and CDR2 SYDVKM come from the germline V gene. The CDR3 protein is CASSPGGAYEKLFF. Written as DNA, the CDR3 is TGTGCCAGCAGTCCCGGGGGGGCTTATGAAAAACTGTTTTTT. Full variable domain (missing parts from reference TRBV28 and TRBJ1-4): DVKVTQSSRYLVKRTGEKVFLECVQDMDHENMFWYRQDPGLGLRLIYFSYDVKMKEKGDIPEGYSVSREKKERFSLILESASTNQTSMYLCASSPGGAYEKLFFGSGTQLSVL.

The chain uses TRBV6-1 and TRBJ2-7, with 9 bases identical to TRBD1. J was trimmed by 2 bases and V by 9 bases; bases with no gene match: 8. Germline values: CDR1 MNHNS, CDR2 SASEGT. CDR3 size: 14 residues. This CDR3 is CASLRDRAAYEQYF. The CDR3 bases are TGTGCCAGTCTCCGGGACAGGGCCGCCTACGAGCAGTACTTC.

The rearrangement uses TRBV11-3 and TRBJ2-7; weak D call: TRBD1 (5 bases). The CDR3 length is 16 residues. Per germline, CDR1 SGHNT and CDR2 YENEEA. Trimming stripped 5 bases from V and 4 bases from J, with 21 bases between. As DNA, the CDR3 is TGTGCCAGCAGCCCAAGCCGGACAAGAAATACTTACGAGCAGTACTTC. Translated: CASSPSRTRNTYEQYF.

The chain joins TRBV4-1 to TRBJ2-5; 11 positions agree with TRBD2. J lost 1 base, V lost 3 bases, and 13 bases had no gene match. The CDR3 runs 19 residues. Per germline, CDR1 MGHRA and CDR2 YSYEKL. The CDR3, as DNA: TGCGCCAGCAGCCATTTACCACGTACTAGCGGGAGCCTCCAAGAGACCCAGTACTTC. Protein product: CASSHLPRTSGSLQETQYF.

The V and J genes are TRBV6-5 and TRBJ1-1, with 8 bases that match TRBD1. The CDR3 consists of 15 residues. Germline V gives CDR1 MNHEY, CDR2 SVGAGI. Trimming took 2 bases from V and 0 from J; bases not matched to a gene: 2. CDR3 sequence (DNA): TGTGCCAGCAGTTACCGGGACAGGTTGAACACTGAAGCTTTCTTT. Its translation is CASSYRDRLNTEAFF.

J is TRBJ2-1 and V is TRBV7-3; possibly TRBD1 for D (6 bases). Germline CDR1 reads SGHTA; CDR2 reads FQGTGA. Trimming took 3 bases from V and 8 from J, leaving 17 bases between them. CDR3 length equals 15 residues. CDR3 in amino acids: CASSFTGTAPHEQFF. CDR3 nucleotides: TGTGCCAGCAGCTTCACAGGGACGGCTCCGCATGAGCAGTTCTTC.

The chain uses TRBV19 and TRBJ2-3; TRBD1 is a possible D gene (5 bases). Germline V CDR1 and CDR2: LNHDA, SQIVND (reference sequence). CDR3 length: 15 amino acids. Trimming removed 3 bases from V and 9 bases from J, with 19 bases in between. CDR3 in amino acids: CASSISTAGRGTQYF. The DNA for the CDR3 is TGTGCCAGTAGTATCTCAACGGCAGGGCGAGGCACGCAGTATTTT.

The V and J genes are TRBV9 and TRBJ1-4; maybe TRBD1 (5 bases). CDR1 and CDR2 (germline): SGDLS, YYNGEE. V gave up 3 bases and J gave up 0 bases, with 15 bases separating them. The CDR3 contains 17 residues. CDR3 sequence reads: CASSAGLQPSTNEKLFF. The CDR3 nucleotides read TGTGCCAGCAGCGCGGGACTCCAACCCTCAACTAATGAAAAACTGTTTTTT.

V is TRBV7-9 and J is TRBJ2-7; 7 bases agree with TRBD2. The CDR3 has 15 residues. V lost 6 bases, J lost 6 bases, and 14 bases stayed unmatched. From germline, CDR1 is SEHNR and CDR2 FQNEAQ (reference sequence). The CDR3 coding sequence is TGTGCCAGCAGTCGGGAGGTGGGGGTGGCGGGCGAGCAGTACTTC. Translated: CASSREVGVAGEQYF.

This chain links TRBV7-2 with TRBJ2-7, with D tentatively TRBD2 (6 bases). Between the trimmed V and J ends, which lost 5 bases and 2 bases, there was a span of 16 bases. This CDR3 has 15 residues. CDR1 and CDR2 (germline): SGHTA, FQGNSA. CDR3 nucleotide sequence: TGTGCCAGCAGCCGAGAGCGGGCAAAGACCTACGAGCAGTACTTC. This encodes CASSRERAKTYEQYF.

This rearrangement joins TRBV5-1 to TRBJ2-3, with a weak D call TRBD1 (6 bases). The length of the CDR3 is 15 residues. The V gene's germline CDR1 is SGHRS and CDR2 YFSETQ. V dropped 0 bases and J dropped 3 bases, with 11 bases sitting between them. In DNA form, the CDR3 reads TGCGCCAGCAGCTTGGGTCAGGGGAGAACAGATACGCAGTATTTT. Its protein is CASSLGQGRTDTQYF.

The gene calls are TRBV7-2 and TRBJ1-6, with D maybe TRBD1 (6 bases). Germline assignment: CDR1 SGHTA and CDR2 FQGNSA. V lost 5 bases to trimming and J lost 9 bases, with 14 bases between them. The CDR3 loop spans 14 amino acids. The DNA of the CDR3 is TGTGCCAGCAGCAAGGGCAACAGGGTTTCACCCCTCCACTTT. Its translation is CASSKGNRVSPLHF.